This entry lists 5 T cell receptor beta chains sequenced from one sample in a study of blood T cell repertoires in COVID-19 (dated by TCRdb to 2019 to 2021). Libraries were constructed by the immunoSEQ multiplex PCR assay. Entries here come from immuneACCESS through TCRdb and include only in-frame sequences with V and J called. Some clones fail to appear in such tables; in the studies checked, an unresolved V gene covers under half of the shortfall, and the cause of the remainder is unknown. Present in this sample are roughly 120,000 clones, approximately 79% of which were seen just once. Clones ranked in the top ten supply about 2.7% of the sample. The sequenced sample was peripheral blood. All receptors come from a man aged 45-60 years with acute or convalescent COVID-19.

The V gene is TRBV2, the J gene TRBJ2-1; 7 bases line up with TRBD2. J gave up 4 bases and V 9 bases, and 9 bases lay outside the gene matches. The CDR3 extends over 14 amino acids. Looked up from germline, CDR1 is SNHLY and CDR2 is FYNNEI. The CDR3 sequence: CASVGGTIYNEQFF. CDR3 coding DNA: TGTGCCAGTGTGGGGGGGACCATATACAATGAGCAGTTCTTC.

This clone was counted a few times. This rearrangement joins TRBV3-1 (or the pseudogene TRBV3-2) to TRBJ1-5; possible D gene TRBD1, 6 bases. This CDR3 contains 14 residues. Per the germline V gene, CDR1 is LGHDT and CDR2 is YNNKEL (reference sequence). Trimming left V 8 bases short and J 6 bases short, with 17 bases between. CDR3 nucleotides: TGTGCCAGCGGGAGTGGGGGCGTCGGTCAGCCCCAGCATTTT. This gives the protein CASGSGGVGQPQHF.

This clone has only one observation. The rearrangement uses TRBV10-2 and TRBJ1-6; TRBD1 agrees at 9 bases. Germline V CDR1 and CDR2: WSHSY, SAAADI. V dropped 3 bases and J dropped 7; count of bases not matched to a gene: 4. This CDR3 is 15 amino acids long. CDR3 region: CASSDPGQGNSPLHF. The CDR3 nucleotides read TGCGCCAGCAGTGACCCGGGACAGGGAAATTCACCCCTCCACTTT.

This clone occurred a few times. The V and J genes are TRBV5-6 and TRBJ1-6, with 9 bases lining up with TRBD1. V gave up 4 bases and J gave up 10 bases; unmatched junction bases: 6. Germline CDR1 reads SGHDT; CDR2 reads YYEEEE. CDR3 size: 14 residues. This CDR3 is CASSPGQGRSPLHF. For the CDR3, the DNA is TGTGCCAGCAGCCCGGGACAGGGTCGGTCACCCCTCCACTTT.

This clone showed up just once. The chain employs TRBV7-9 and TRBJ2-6; 8 bases line up with TRBD1. J lost 1 base, V lost 5 bases, and 4 bases had no gene match. CDR3 length: 16 residues. Germline V gene lookup returns CDR1 SEHNR and CDR2 FQNEAQ (reference sequence). As DNA, the CDR3 is TGTGCCAGCAGCCGGGACAGGAGATCTGGGGCCAACGTCCTGACTTTC. Protein product: CASSRDRRSGANVLTF.